The entry below gives a single T cell receptor beta chain sequence along with its context. The antigen is undetermined. The data stem from a study of CD8+ T cells in alopecia areata. Study conclusions and caveats: Sequencing of scalp tissue also captures the resident alphabeta T cells of normal skin. Clonality was higher in lesional than normal scalp, especially in alopecia totalis/universalis. Patients showed less clear TCR sequence sharing than mice, possibly partly because of HLA diversity.

PBMCs served as the source from which CD4+ and CD8+ T cells were sorted. This CDR3 spans 15 amino acids. Unmatched junction bases numbered 4, after V lost 1 base and J lost 3 bases. Germline V CDR1 and CDR2: MGHRA, YSYEKL. The sequencing template was cDNA reverse transcribed from extracted RNA. Data came from immunoSEQ multiplex PCR; TCRdb stores just in-frame clones and leaves some out. Of about 120,000 clones in the sample, over 60% were seen once. This TCR came from a human donor in good health. The sample was CD4+ T cells sorted from blood. The chain combines TRBV4-1 with TRBJ2-7, with 9 bases matching TRBD1. The CDR3 spells CASSQGPDRGYEQYF. The DNA of the CDR3 is TGCGCCAGCAGCCAAGGGCCGGACAGGGGCTACGAGCAGTACTTC.